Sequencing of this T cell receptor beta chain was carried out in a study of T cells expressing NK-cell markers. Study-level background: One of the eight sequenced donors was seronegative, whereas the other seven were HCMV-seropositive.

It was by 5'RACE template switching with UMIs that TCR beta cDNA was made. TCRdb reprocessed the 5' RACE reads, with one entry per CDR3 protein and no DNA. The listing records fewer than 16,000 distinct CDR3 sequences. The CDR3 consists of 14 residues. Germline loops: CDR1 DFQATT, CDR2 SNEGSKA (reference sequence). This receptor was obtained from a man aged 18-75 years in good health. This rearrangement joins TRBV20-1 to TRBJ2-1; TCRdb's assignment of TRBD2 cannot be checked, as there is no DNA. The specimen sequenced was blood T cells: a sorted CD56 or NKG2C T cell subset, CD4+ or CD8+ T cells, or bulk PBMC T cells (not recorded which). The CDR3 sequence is CSAAPRGSVNEQFF.